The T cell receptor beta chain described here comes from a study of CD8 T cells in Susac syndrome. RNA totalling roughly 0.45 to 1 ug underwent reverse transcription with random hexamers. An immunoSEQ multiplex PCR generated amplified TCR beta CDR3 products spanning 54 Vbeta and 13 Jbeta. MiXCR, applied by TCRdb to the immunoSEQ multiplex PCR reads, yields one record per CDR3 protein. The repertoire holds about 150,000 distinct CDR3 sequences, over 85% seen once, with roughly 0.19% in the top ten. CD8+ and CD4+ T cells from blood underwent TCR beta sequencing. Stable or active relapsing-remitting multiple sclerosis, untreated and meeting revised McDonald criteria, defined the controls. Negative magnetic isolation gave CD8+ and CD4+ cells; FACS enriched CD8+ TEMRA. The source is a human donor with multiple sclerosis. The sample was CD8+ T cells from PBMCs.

CDR3 coding DNA: TGTGCCAGCAGCGTAGCTAACCAGCTGGGTGATACGCAGTATTTT. The encoded protein is CASSVANQLGDTQYF. The V gene is TRBV9, the J gene TRBJ2-3; D gene uncertain. This CDR3 is built from 15 residues. Germline CDR1 SGDLS, CDR2 YYNGEE. The V end lost 0 bases, the J end lost 6 bases, and 14 bases lay between the germline ends. The full variable domain, its missing parts supplied by reference TRBV9 and TRBJ2-3, is DSGVTQTPKHLITATGQRVTLRCSPRSGDLSVYWYQQSLDQGLQFLIQYYNGEERAKGNILERFSAQQFPDLHSELNLSSLELGDSALYFCASSVANQLGDTQYFGPGTRLTVL.